Each of the 20 T cell receptor beta chains below was sequenced from the same sample in a study of identical twins. TCRdb re-derived calls from the 5' RACE reads in MiXCR, one entry per CDR3 protein. The table records approximately 470,000 distinct CDR3 sequences, approximately 14% of them present only once. The same sample was also used in a study of yellow fever vaccine responses in identical twins.

The material sequenced was CD4+ T cells sorted from blood. The receptors stem from a woman younger than 35 in good health.

The rearrangement links TRBV7-2 to TRBJ2-3; D gene uncertain. Trimming left V 1 base short and J 0 bases short, with 14 bases between. Looked up from germline, CDR1 is SGHTA and CDR2 is FQGNSA. The CDR3 has 17 amino acids. The CDR3 spells CASSLGAAGRSTDTQYF. The CDR3 region has the DNA TGTGCCAGCAGCTTAGGGGCGGCAGGCCGTAGCACAGATACGCAGTATTTT.

The rearrangement uses TRBV29-1 and TRBJ2-5, with D uncertain. V lost 7 bases, J lost 1 base, and 10 bases lay in between. This CDR3 spans 12 amino acids. Germline loops: CDR1 SQVTM, CDR2 ANQGSEA. The CDR3 sequence: CSAHRAQETQYF. The CDR3 DNA sequence: TGCAGCGCGCACAGAGCCCAAGAGACCCAGTACTTC. The full variable domain, with the rest looked up from reference TRBV29-1 and TRBJ2-5, is SAVISQKPSRDICQRGTSLTIQCQVDSQVTMMFWYRQQPGQSLTLIATANQGSEATYESGFVIDKFPISRPNLTFSTLTVSNMSPEDSSIYLCSAHRAQETQYFGPGTRLLVL.

This sequence joins TRBV7-6 and TRBJ2-3; 7 bases align to TRBD2. CDR1 is SGHVS, CDR2 FNYEAQ, per germline. The CDR3 is made up of 14 amino acids. The V gene end was trimmed by 3 bases and the J gene end by 5 bases; junction bases not matched to a gene: 5. The CDR3 loop is CASSFSGGRDTQYF. The CDR3 coding sequence is TGTGCCAGCAGCTTTTCCGGGGGGAGAGATACGCAGTATTTT.

This clonotype was seen ten or more times. The chain's CDR3 is CASSLESQVLTF. The CDR3 DNA reads as TGTGCCAGCAGCTTAGAGTCACAGGTCCTGACTTTC. The rearrangement links TRBV7-9 to TRBJ2-6; D remains ambiguous. The CDR3 runs 12 residues. Germline V CDR1 and CDR2: SEHNR, FQNEAQ (reference sequence). Trimming took 1 base from V and 13 from J, leaving 8 bases between them.

This clonotype was picked up a small number of times. V gene TRBV5-6 combines with J gene TRBJ2-1; 7 bases are a match to TRBD1. J gave up 2 bases and V 2 bases, and 4 bases lay outside the gene matches. This CDR3 has 15 amino acids. CDR1 is SGHDT, CDR2 YYEEEE, per germline. Written as DNA, the CDR3 is TGTGCCAGCAGCTTTAGACAGGGAGCCTACAATGAGCAGTTCTTC. Amino acid sequence: CASSFRQGAYNEQFF.

This clonotype occurred many times. CDR3 sequence (DNA): TGTGCCAGCACCACAGATTTCAATCAGCCCCAGCATTTT. It yields the protein CASTTDFNQPQHF. The rearrangement links TRBV7-2 to TRBJ1-5; D ambiguous. Germline V CDR1 and CDR2: SGHTA, FQGNSA. V dropped 7 bases and J dropped 3 bases, with 10 bases sitting between them. The CDR3 runs 13 residues.

This chain links TRBV3-1 with TRBJ2-1; 7 bases are shared with TRBD2. Trimming took 1 base from V and 5 from J; bases not matched to a gene: 11. CDR1 and CDR2 from the germline V gene are LGHDT and YNNKEL (reference sequence). This CDR3 has 17 amino acids. CDR3 loop: CASSQVSGGGMNNEQFF. The CDR3 DNA is TGTGCCAGCAGCCAAGTAAGCGGCGGGGGAATGAACAATGAGCAGTTCTTC.

This clonotype has more than one count but fewer than ten. The rearrangement links TRBV18 to TRBJ2-7; TRBD2 is a possible D gene (6 bases). CDR1 KGHSH and CDR2 LQKENI come from the germline V gene. Trimming removed 6 bases from V and 0 bases from J, with 12 bases in between. This CDR3 is 14 amino acids long. This CDR3 reads CASSQDYFSYEQYF. In nucleotides, the CDR3 is TGTGCCAGCTCTCAGGACTATTTCTCCTACGAGCAGTACTTC.

This clonotype was seen a few times. The chain uses TRBV21-1 and TRBJ2-3; the D call TRBD2 from the table was never checked on the DNA. TRBV21-1 is a pseudogene segment. The CDR3 has 20 amino acids. The CDR3 DNA reads TGTGCCAGCAGCGGTAAGACTAGCGGAGGACGCCCGGGGAGCACAGATACGCAGTATTTT. Its translation is CASSGKTSGGRPGSTDTQYF.

The genes are TRBV24-1 and TRBJ2-3, with 14 bases aligning to TRBD2. Trimming removed 3 bases from V and 0 bases from J; junction bases left unmatched: 4. Germline lookup yields CDR1 KGHDR and CDR2 SFDVKD. The CDR3 is 18 residues long. The chain's CDR3 is CATSDRTSGGPSTDTQYF. The CDR3 nucleotides read TGTGCCACCAGTGATCGGACTAGCGGGGGGCCTAGCACAGATACGCAGTATTTT.

The V gene is TRBV5-5, the J gene TRBJ2-1; D possibly corresponds to TRBD2 (5 bases). This CDR3 is 13 amino acids long. V lost 3 bases to trimming and J lost 12 bases, with 16 bases between them. Looked up from germline, CDR1 is SGHKS and CDR2 is YYEKEE (reference sequence). CDR3: CASSSLGGEGQFF. DNA for the CDR3: TGTGCCAGCAGCTCTTTGGGCGGAGAGGGGCAGTTCTTC. The whole variable domain, remainder taken from reference TRBV5-5 and TRBJ2-1, is DAGVTQSPTHLIKTRGQQVTLRCSPISGHKSVSWYQQVLGQGPQFIFQYYEKEERGRGNFPDRFSARQFPNYSSELNVNALLLGDSALYLCASSSLGGEGQFFGPGTRLTVL.

The chain links TRBV5-5 to TRBJ2-6; weak D call: TRBD1 (6 bases). CDR1 is SGHKS, CDR2 YYEKEE, per germline (reference sequence). The V end lost 4 bases, the J end lost 2 bases, and 13 bases lay between the germline ends. CDR3 length: 16 residues. Written as DNA, the CDR3 is TGTGCCAGCAGCGTATCCCGGACAGCTGGGGCCAACGTCCTGACTTTC. Translated, it gives CASSVSRTAGANVLTF.

This clonotype appeared a few times. The rearrangement uses TRBV3-1 and TRBJ1-1, with a tentative D call TRBD1 (5 bases). V was trimmed by 5 bases and J by 6 bases, leaving 13 bases between them. CDR1 and CDR2 from the germline V gene are LGHDT and YNNKEL (reference sequence). The CDR3 is 13 residues long. CDR3 loop: CASSVNRGPEAFF. Written as DNA, the CDR3 is TGTGCCAGCAGCGTAAACCGGGGCCCTGAAGCTTTCTTT.

In this sample, this clonotype turned up a few times. This sequence joins TRBV20-1 and TRBJ1-2, with 7 nucleotides matching TRBD1. Germline lookup yields CDR1 DFQATT and CDR2 SNEGSKA (reference sequence). J gave up 0 bases and V 6 bases, and 13 bases lay outside the gene matches. The CDR3 loop spans 16 amino acids. The CDR3 region is CSAGGSPVTSNYGYTF. The CDR3 bases are TGCAGTGCAGGGGGCAGTCCAGTAACCTCTAACTATGGCTACACCTTC.

This clonotype has more than one count but fewer than ten. V is TRBV7-2 and J is TRBJ2-2; 14 bases line up with TRBD2. Germline V lookup: CDR1 SGHTA, CDR2 FQGNSA. The ends lost 5 bases at V and 4 bases at J; junction bases unmatched: 6. CDR3 size: 17 residues. The CDR3 DNA follows: TGTGCCAGCAGCAGTGTGACTAGCGGGAGGGGCACCGGGGAGCTGTTTTTT. Protein sequence: CASSSVTSGRGTGELFF.

This clonotype was found many times. This chain uses TRBV5-1 with TRBJ2-7; D possibly corresponds to TRBD1 (6 bases). Per the germline V gene, CDR1 is SGHRS and CDR2 is YFSETQ. Trimming took 3 bases from V and 1 from J, leaving 8 bases between them. This CDR3 is built from 13 residues. CDR3 sequence: CASSSQGSYEQYF. The CDR3, as DNA: TGCGCCAGCAGCTCACAGGGATCCTACGAGCAGTACTTC.

This clonotype was recorded a few times. The chain carries TRBV24-1 and TRBJ2-1; 8 bases are shared with TRBD2. V gave up 3 bases and J gave up 5 bases; unmatched junction bases: 8. The CDR3 consists of 16 residues. Germline loops: CDR1 KGHDR, CDR2 SFDVKD. The CDR3 loop is CATSDPTSGPNNEQFF. As DNA, the CDR3 is TGTGCCACCAGTGATCCAACTAGCGGCCCCAACAATGAGCAGTTCTTC.

This clonotype occurred a few times. The rearrangement uses TRBV6-1 and TRBJ1-6; D is unresolved. Germline CDR1 MNHNS, CDR2 SASEGT. This CDR3 has 13 residues. V was pared by 6 bases and J by 8 bases, with 11 bases between. The CDR3 bases are TGTGCCAGCAGCACCCGGATCGATTCACCCCTCCACTTT. It yields the protein CASSTRIDSPLHF.

CDR3 in amino acids: CATSNSPVRDIYEQYF. CDR3 sequence (DNA): TGTGCCACCAGCAATAGCCCCGTCCGGGACATTTACGAGCAGTACTTC. The chain combines TRBV15 with TRBJ2-7, with D perhaps TRBD1 (6 bases). This CDR3 is 16 amino acids long. V was pared by 4 bases and J by 4 bases, with 20 bases between. Germline CDR1 is LNHNV and CDR2 is YYDKDF (reference sequence). The whole variable domain, remainder taken from reference TRBV15 and TRBJ2-7, is DAMVIQNPRYQVTQFGKPVTLSCSQTLNHNVMYWYQQKSSQAPKLLFHYYDKDFNNEADTPDNFQSRRPNTSFCFLDIRSPGLGDTAMYLCATSNSPVRDIYEQYFGPGTRLTVT.

The V call is TRBV10-1, the J call TRBJ2-6, with D perhaps assigned TRBD1 or TRBD2 (5 bases each). CDR1 and CDR2 (germline): WNHNN, SYGVQD (reference sequence). The CDR3 has 16 amino acids. Trimming stripped 0 bases from V and 4 bases from J, with 10 bases between. The CDR3 loop reads CASSESPGAGANVLTF. The CDR3 nucleotides are TGCGCCAGCAGTGAGTCCCCCGGGGCCGGGGCCAACGTCCTGACTTTC.